This T cell receptor beta chain is drawn from a study of Graves' ophthalmopathy and Graves' hyperthyroidism. Study-level background: If no ophthalmopathy appeared within 18 months of follow-up, hyperthyroidism was termed stable. Study-wide findings and caveats: Cross-validated, the 13-signature model showed 87.88%/81.08% sensitivity/specificity, and 80%/75% in the test set. A majority of expanded thyroid clonotypes exceeding 0.001 frequency were likewise present in blood.

As concerns this clonotype: Its antigen is not known.

Germline V gives CDR1 SQVTM, CDR2 ANQGSEA. Trimming removed 8 bases from V and 8 bases from J, with 9 bases in between. The CDR3 runs to 10 residues. Amplification targeted the TCR beta CDR3 regions, with RNA transcripts as the source material. A first-round RT-PCR used HTBI primers, followed by a second-round multiplex PCR. TCRdb itself ran the multiplex PCR reads through MiXCR, one entry per CDR3 protein. The data show over a million distinct CDR3 sequences, roughly 35% seen once. Patients were left out if they had other autoimmune diseases, uncontrolled infections, pregnancy or lactation. The chain carries TRBV29-1 and TRBJ2-2; D uncertain. The source material was peripheral blood or thyroid tissue (not recorded which). The receptor was isolated from an adult man with Graves' hyperthyroidism. In DNA, the CDR3 is TGCAGCTCCCGCTTGGGGGAGCTGTTTTTT. The encoded protein is CSSRLGELFF.